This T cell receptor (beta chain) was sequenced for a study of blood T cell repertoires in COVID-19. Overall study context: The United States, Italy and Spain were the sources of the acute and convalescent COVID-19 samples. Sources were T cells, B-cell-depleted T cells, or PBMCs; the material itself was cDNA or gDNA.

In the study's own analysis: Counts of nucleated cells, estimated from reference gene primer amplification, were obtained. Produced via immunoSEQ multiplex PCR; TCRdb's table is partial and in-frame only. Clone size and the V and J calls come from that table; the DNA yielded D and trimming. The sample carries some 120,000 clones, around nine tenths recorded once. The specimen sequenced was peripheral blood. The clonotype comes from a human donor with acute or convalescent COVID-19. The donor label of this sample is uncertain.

The CDR3 is CASSIRQGLGNQPQHF. The CDR3 nucleotides are TGTGCCAGTAGTATCCGGCAGGGGCTGGGCAATCAGCCCCAGCATTTT. The J gene is TRBJ1-5, the V gene TRBV19; tentative D call: TRBD1 (6 bases). Germline lookup yields CDR1 LNHDA and CDR2 SQIVND (reference sequence). V lost 3 bases, J lost 2 bases, and 14 bases lay in between. The CDR3 consists of 16 residues. Full variable domain (outside the CDR3, taken from reference TRBV19 and TRBJ1-5): DGGITQSPKYLFRKEGQNVTLSCEQNLNHDAMYWYRQDPGQGLRLIYYSQIVNDFQKGDIAEGYSVSREKKESFPLTVTSAQKNPTAFYLCASSIRQGLGNQPQHFGDGTRLSIL.